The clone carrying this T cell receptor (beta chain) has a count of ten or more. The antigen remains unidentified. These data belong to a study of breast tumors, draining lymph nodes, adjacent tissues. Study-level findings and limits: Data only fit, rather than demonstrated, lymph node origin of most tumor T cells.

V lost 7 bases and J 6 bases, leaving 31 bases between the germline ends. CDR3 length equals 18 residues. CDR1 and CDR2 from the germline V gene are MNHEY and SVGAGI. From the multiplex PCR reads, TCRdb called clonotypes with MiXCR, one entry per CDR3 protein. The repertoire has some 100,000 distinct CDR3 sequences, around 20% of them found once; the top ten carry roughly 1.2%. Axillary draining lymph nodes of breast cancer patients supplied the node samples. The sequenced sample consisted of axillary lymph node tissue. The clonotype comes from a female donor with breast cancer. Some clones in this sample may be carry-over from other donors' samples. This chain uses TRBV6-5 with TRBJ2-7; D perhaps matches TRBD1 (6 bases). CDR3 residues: CASTPSSGTPLGEVEQYF. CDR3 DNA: TGTGCCAGCACCCCATCATCCGGGACACCCCTTGGCGAGGTCGAGCAGTACTTC.